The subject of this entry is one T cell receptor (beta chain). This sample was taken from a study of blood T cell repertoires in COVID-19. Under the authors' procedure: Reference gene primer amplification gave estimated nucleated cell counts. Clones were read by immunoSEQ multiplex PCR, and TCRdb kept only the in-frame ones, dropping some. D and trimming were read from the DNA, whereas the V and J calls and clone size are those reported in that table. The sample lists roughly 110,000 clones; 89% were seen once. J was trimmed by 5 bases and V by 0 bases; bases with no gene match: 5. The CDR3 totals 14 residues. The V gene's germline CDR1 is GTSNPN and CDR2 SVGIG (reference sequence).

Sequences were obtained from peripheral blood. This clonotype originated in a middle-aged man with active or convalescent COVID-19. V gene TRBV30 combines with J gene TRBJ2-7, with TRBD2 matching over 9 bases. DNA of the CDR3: TGTGCCTGGAGTGTTAATAGCGGGAGCCACGAGCAGTACTTC. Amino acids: CAWSVNSGSHEQYF.